The TCR beta chain described here comes from a study of Ad26.COV2.S vaccination and SARS-CoV-2 variants. Study information: Sample donor was a member of the COV1001 Ad26.COV2.S trial arm. Study-wide points: Spike-specific CD8+ and CD4+ T cell responses reportedly showed substantial breadth after vaccination.

With regard to this clone: Its target is unknown.

Germline CDR1 MDHEN, CDR2 SYDVKM. This CDR3 spans 17 amino acids. Trimming pared 8 bases from V and 0 bases from J, leaving 20 bases between. The protocol was immunoSEQ multiplex PCR, while the TCRdb copy is restricted to in-frame clones and leaves out a portion. The profile shows 250,000 to 300,000 clones, about 87% of them singletons. The sample's treatment: some 19 received Ad26.COV2.S at low or high dose, single or two shots; about 5 received placebo; per-sample allocation not given. Collection of samples fell on day 63 after the first vaccine or placebo injection. At a Boston site, the person donating was an adult of 18-55 years. SARS-CoV-2 spike from the Wuhan strain was encoded by the vaccine, an Ad26 vector.

The TCR sequence derives from a person between 18 and 60 years old who received the Ad26.COV2.S COVID-19 vaccine or a placebo. The chain carries TRBV28 and TRBJ1-3, with a weak D call TRBD1 (6 bases). The specimen was peripheral blood, collected in a trial of Ad26.COV2.S vaccine versus placebo. CDR3 nucleotides: TGTGCCAGCGAGAACTCGGACAGACCCTTCTCTGGAAACACCATATATTTT. Protein product: CASENSDRPFSGNTIYF.